This T cell receptor beta chain originates from a study of OX40 agonist ivuxolimab in advanced cancers. General study points: Among some nonresponders, normalized T-cell clonal expansion was also low. Dosing at 0.1 to 3.0 mg/kg was accompanied by clonal expansion of CD4+ and CD8+ blood T cells by week 6.

The CDR3 has 15 amino acids. With 3 bases removed from V and 4 bases from J, the gap between germline ends came to 13 bases. Germline V gene data show CDR1 as SGHAT and CDR2 as FQDESV (reference sequence). TCRdb's copy holds only in-frame clones and misses some; the assay was immunoSEQ multiplex PCR. The sample consists of roughly 80,000 clones, roughly 83% of them appearing once. Regarding this clone: Its antigen is currently unknown.

The source material was CD4+ or CD8+ T cells sorted from blood, sampled in a trial of the OX40 agonist ivuxolimab. The TCR was taken from an adult with an advanced solid tumor such as melanoma, head and neck, liver or kidney cancer. V is TRBV11-1 and J is TRBJ2-1, with D perhaps being TRBD1 or TRBD2 (5 bases each). The CDR3 loop is CASSFDSGPYNEQFF. Written as DNA, the CDR3 is TGTGCCAGCAGCTTTGACAGCGGACCATACAATGAGCAGTTCTTC.